This passage covers 14 T cell receptor beta chains from one sample sequenced in a study of cytomegalovirus exposure and HLA in healthy donors. Here immunoSEQ multiplex PCR was the method, and the copy in TCRdb shows in-frame clones only, minus some. The sample contains hundreds of thousands of clones, roughly 91% of which appear only once. Specimen: PBMCs. The receptor set was obtained from a woman in her 30s in good health and CMV-seronegative.

The gene calls are TRBV28 and TRBJ2-3, with D perhaps matching TRBD2 (6 bases). Trimming cost V 5 bases and J 4 bases, with 16 bases left between them. Looked up from germline, CDR1 is MDHEN and CDR2 is SYDVKM. The CDR3 has 15 amino acids. CDR3 DNA sequence: TGTGCCAGCAGTCCGATACCGGGAGAGCCAGATACGCAGTATTTT. This translates into CASSPIPGEPDTQYF.

The rearrangement uses TRBV29-1 and TRBJ1-5; D uncertain. Trimming pared 3 bases from V and 7 bases from J, leaving 10 bases between. The CDR3 covers 12 residues. Per the germline V gene, CDR1 is SQVTM and CDR2 is ANQGSEA. The CDR3 sequence: CSVEVAGQPQHF. The CDR3 coding sequence is TGCAGCGTTGAGGTGGCAGGCCAGCCCCAGCATTTT.

V usage is TRBV19 and J usage is TRBJ2-7; 8 positions match TRBD2. Trimming at V came to 10 bases and at J to 3 bases, leaving 5 bases not matched to a gene. Germline V lookup: CDR1 LNHDA, CDR2 SQIVND (reference sequence). The length of the CDR3 is 12 residues. The CDR3 DNA is TGTGCCACCGCGGGAGGTCACTACGAGCAGTACTTC. It specifies CATAGGHYEQYF.

This chain links TRBV7-8 with TRBJ2-6, with D tentatively TRBD1 (5 bases). CDR1 and CDR2 from the germline V gene are SGHVS and FQNEAQ. This CDR3 is 17 amino acids long. The V gene lost 0 bases and the J gene lost 0 bases, with 9 bases spanning the gap. The CDR3 DNA is TGTGCCAGCAGCTTAGCCAGGGCGAACTCTGGGGCCAACGTCCTGACTTTC. It specifies CASSLARANSGANVLTF.

The chain carries TRBV4-1 and TRBJ2-7; the D gene is possibly TRBD2 (5 bases). Germline CDR1 MGHRA, CDR2 YSYEKL. V gave up 4 bases and J gave up 0 bases, with 13 bases separating them. This CDR3 contains 15 residues. CDR3 nucleotide sequence: TGCGCCAGCAGCCCAACGGAGGCGTCCTCCTACGAGCAGTACTTC. It yields the protein CASSPTEASSYEQYF.

The V and J genes are TRBV6-7 and TRBJ2-3, with D tentatively TRBD1 or TRBD2 (5 bases each). TRBV6-7 has ORF status, its function being uncertain. The V gene lost 2 bases and the J gene lost 1 base, with 16 bases spanning the gap. This CDR3 spans 17 amino acids. This CDR3 is CASSYESRGVGTDTQYF. The CDR3 DNA follows: TGTGCCAGCAGTTACGAGAGTCGGGGCGTGGGCACAGATACGCAGTATTTT.

This clone was observed many times. This chain connects TRBV7-2 to TRBJ1-1; D unresolved. The length of the CDR3 is 12 residues. V lost 2 bases to trimming and J lost 4 bases, with 5 bases between them. The V gene's germline CDR1 is SGHTA and CDR2 FQGNSA. The CDR3 protein is CASSLWGTEAFF. The CDR3 DNA reads as TGTGCCAGCAGCTTATGGGGCACTGAAGCTTTCTTT.

The chain recombines TRBV7-2 with TRBJ2-4, with D hard to call. CDR3 length equals 12 residues. Germline V CDR1 and CDR2: SGHTA, FQGNSA. Trimming pared 2 bases from V and 8 bases from J, leaving 7 bases between. CDR3 DNA sequence: TGTGCCAGCAGCTTAAATCGGGACATTCAGTACTTC. Amino acid sequence: CASSLNRDIQYF.

The chain is built from TRBV11-2 and TRBJ2-5, with D possibly TRBD2 on 6 matching bases. Looked up from germline, CDR1 is SGHAT and CDR2 is FQNNGV. Trimming removed 2 bases at V and 9 bases at J, with 16 bases between. There are 14 residues in the CDR3. CDR3: CASSLKPSLAAQYF. CDR3 DNA sequence: TGTGCCAGCAGCTTAAAACCTTCTTTAGCGGCCCAGTACTTC.

The rearrangement joins TRBV6-1 to TRBJ2-5; 7 bases line up with TRBD1. CDR3 length: 14 amino acids. With V trimmed by 7 bases and J by 5 bases, 10 bases remained unmatched. Germline V gene sequence: CDR1 MNHNS, CDR2 SASEGT. This chain's CDR3 is CASTWDRGSETQYF. CDR3 bases: TGTGCCAGCACCTGGGACAGAGGCTCCGAGACCCAGTACTTC.

As regards this clone: This specimen includes other DNA sequences encoding the same CDR3. The V gene is TRBV6-6, the J gene TRBJ2-5, with TRBD2 identical over 12 bases. CDR1 and CDR2 from the germline V gene are MNHNY and SVGAGI (reference sequence). The trim removed 2 bases at V and 2 bases at J, leaving 3 bases unmatched. The length of the CDR3 is 16 residues. This CDR3 is CASSYGTSGGQETQYF. DNA for the CDR3: TGTGCCAGCAGTTACGGCACTAGCGGGGGGCAAGAGACCCAGTACTTC.

The chain couples TRBV6-5 to TRBJ2-3, with 8 bases matching TRBD1. V trimming: 2 bases; J trimming: 0 bases; junction bases outside the gene matches: 4. This CDR3 has 16 amino acids. Germline assignment: CDR1 MNHEY and CDR2 SVGAGI. The DNA for the CDR3 is TGTGCCAGCAGTTACCGCAGGGGGCCTAGCACAGATACGCAGTATTTT. Translating it yields CASSYRRGPSTDTQYF.

The rearrangement uses TRBV28 and TRBJ2-1, with a weak D call TRBD2 (7 bases). Germline values: CDR1 MDHEN, CDR2 SYDVKM. CDR3 length: 15 residues. V dropped 7 bases and J dropped 5 bases, with 18 bases sitting between them. The CDR3 here is CASNLGGTRHNEQFF. The CDR3 coding sequence is TGTGCCAGCAATCTCGGGGGGACACGTCACAATGAGCAGTTCTTC.

The chain carries TRBV15 and TRBJ1-2; 7 bases align to TRBD1. J gave up 3 bases and V 3 bases, and 7 bases lay outside the gene matches. The CDR3 consists of 15 residues. The germline gives CDR1 LNHNV, CDR2 YYDKDF (reference sequence). The CDR3 sequence is CATSSPTGLYYGYTF. DNA for the CDR3: TGTGCCACCAGCAGCCCGACAGGGTTGTACTATGGCTACACCTTC.